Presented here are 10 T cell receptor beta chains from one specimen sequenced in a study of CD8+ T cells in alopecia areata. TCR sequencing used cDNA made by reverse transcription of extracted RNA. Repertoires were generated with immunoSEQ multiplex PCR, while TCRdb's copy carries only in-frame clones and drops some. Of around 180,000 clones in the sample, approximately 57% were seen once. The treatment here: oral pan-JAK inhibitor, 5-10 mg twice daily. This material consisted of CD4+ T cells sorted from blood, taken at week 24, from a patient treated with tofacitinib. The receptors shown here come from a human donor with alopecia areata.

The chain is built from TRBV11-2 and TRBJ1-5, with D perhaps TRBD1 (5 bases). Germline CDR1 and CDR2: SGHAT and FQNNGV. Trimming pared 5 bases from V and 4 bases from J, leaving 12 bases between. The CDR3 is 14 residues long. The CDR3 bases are TGTGCCAGCAGCCCTGGGCAGGGAAATCAGCCCCAGCATTTT. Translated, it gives CASSPGQGNQPQHF.

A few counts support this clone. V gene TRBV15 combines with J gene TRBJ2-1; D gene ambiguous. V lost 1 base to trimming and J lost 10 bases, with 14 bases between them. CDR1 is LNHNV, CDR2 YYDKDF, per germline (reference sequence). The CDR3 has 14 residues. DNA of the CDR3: TGTGCCACCAGCAGAGGAGACTCCATCGGGGAGCAGTTCTTC. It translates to CATSRGDSIGEQFF.

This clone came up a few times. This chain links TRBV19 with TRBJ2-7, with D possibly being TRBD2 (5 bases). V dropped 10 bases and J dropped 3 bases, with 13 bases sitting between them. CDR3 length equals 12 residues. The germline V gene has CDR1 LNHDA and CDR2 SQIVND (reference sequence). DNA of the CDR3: TGTGCCACTAGCCGGGGTGGCTACGAGCAGTACTTC. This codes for CATSRGGYEQYF.

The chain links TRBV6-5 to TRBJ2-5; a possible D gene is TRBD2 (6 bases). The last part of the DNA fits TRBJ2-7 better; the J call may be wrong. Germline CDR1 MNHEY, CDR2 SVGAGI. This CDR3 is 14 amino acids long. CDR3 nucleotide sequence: TGTGCCAGCAGCCGCGGAGGGGTTGGGTACGAGCAGTACTTC. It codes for CASSRGGVGYEQYF.

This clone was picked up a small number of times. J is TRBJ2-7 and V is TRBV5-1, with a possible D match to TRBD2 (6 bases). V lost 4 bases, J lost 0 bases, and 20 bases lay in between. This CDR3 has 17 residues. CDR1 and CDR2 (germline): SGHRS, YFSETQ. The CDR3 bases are TGCGCCAGCAGCACTAAAGGTAGCGGTCACGTCTCCTACGAGCAGTACTTC. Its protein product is CASSTKGSGHVSYEQYF.

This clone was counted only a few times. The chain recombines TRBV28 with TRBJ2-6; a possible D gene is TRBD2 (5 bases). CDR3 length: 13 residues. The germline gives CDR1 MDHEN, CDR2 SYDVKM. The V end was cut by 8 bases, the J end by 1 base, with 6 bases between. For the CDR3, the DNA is TGTGCCAGCGGGAGTTCTGGGGCCAACGTCCTGACTTTC. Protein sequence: CASGSSGANVLTF. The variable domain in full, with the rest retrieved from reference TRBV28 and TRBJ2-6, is DVKVTQSSRYLVKRTGEKVFLECVQDMDHENMFWYRQDPGLGLRLIYFSYDVKMKEKGDIPEGYSVSREKKERFSLILESASTNQTSMYLCASGSSGANVLTFGAGSRLTVL.

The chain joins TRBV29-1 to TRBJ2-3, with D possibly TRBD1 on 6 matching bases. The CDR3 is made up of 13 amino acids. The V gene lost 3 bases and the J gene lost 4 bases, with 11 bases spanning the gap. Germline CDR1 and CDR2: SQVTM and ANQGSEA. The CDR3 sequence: CSVDVGAADTQYF. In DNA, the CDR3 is TGCAGCGTTGATGTGGGGGCTGCAGATACGCAGTATTTT.

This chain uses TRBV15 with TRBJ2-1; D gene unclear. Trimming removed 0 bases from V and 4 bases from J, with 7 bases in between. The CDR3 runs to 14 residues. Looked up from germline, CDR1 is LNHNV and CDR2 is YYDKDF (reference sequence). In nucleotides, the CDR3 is TGTGCCACCAGCAGAGAAGACGGATACAATGAGCAGTTCTTC. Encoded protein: CATSREDGYNEQFF. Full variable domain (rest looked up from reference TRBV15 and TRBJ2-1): DAMVIQNPRYQVTQFGKPVTLSCSQTLNHNVMYWYQQKSSQAPKLLFHYYDKDFNNEADTPDNFQSRRPNTSFCFLDIRSPGLGDTAMYLCATSREDGYNEQFFGPGTRLTVL.

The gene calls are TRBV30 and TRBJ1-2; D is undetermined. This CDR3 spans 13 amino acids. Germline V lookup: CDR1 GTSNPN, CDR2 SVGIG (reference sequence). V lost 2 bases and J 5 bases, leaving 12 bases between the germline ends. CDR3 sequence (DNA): TGTGCCTGGAGTAAGGGAGAGCCTTATGGCTACACCTTC. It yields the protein CAWSKGEPYGYTF.

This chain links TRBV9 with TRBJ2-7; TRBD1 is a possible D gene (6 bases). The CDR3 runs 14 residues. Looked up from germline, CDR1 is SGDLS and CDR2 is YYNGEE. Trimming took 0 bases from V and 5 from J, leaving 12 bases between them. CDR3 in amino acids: CASSVEGVWNEQYF. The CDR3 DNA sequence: TGTGCCAGCAGCGTAGAGGGGGTTTGGAACGAGCAGTACTTC.